The source of this T cell receptor beta chain is a study of T cell repertoires in cytomegalovirus infection. Turning to the study itself: Use of recently identified HLA-C-restricted and well-studied HLA-B-restricted CMV epitopes was part of the study. Based on public TCR beta signatures, there were indications of CMV infection and of a matching HLA type. Findings and caveats of the study: The study found HLA-C-restricted CMV-specific TCR beta clonotypes dominating the ex vivo response. The study identified carriers of CMV plus the relevant HLA from cumulative public TCR beta family frequency.

The V and J ends lost 7 bases and 4 bases respectively, with 15 bases between them. CDR1 is SNHLY and CDR2 is FYNNEI in the germline V gene. The CDR3 has 14 amino acids. TCRdb recomputed calls from the reads with MiXCR, one row per CDR3 protein. The sample holds some 700,000 distinct CDR3 sequences; approximately 33% are singletons and the top ten take over 15%. With respect to this clonotype: Its antigen is undetermined.

The chain employs TRBV2 and TRBJ2-3; a weak D match, TRBD2 (5 bases). This TCR was recovered from a human donor in good health (CMV status not recorded). Some clones in this sample may be carry-over from other donors' samples. The sequencing used cultured PBMCs, collected from culture after CMV antigen stimulation. CDR3: CASIEGNDSDTQYF. The CDR3 DNA is TGTGCCAGCATAGAGGGAAATGACTCAGATACGCAGTATTTT.